The 21 T cell receptor beta chains in this list originate from one sample, sequenced in a study of T-cell reconstitution after alpha-beta-depleted transplantation in children. During its preparation, the TCRbeta library received unique molecular identifiers. TCRdb independently ran MiXCR on the PCR reads; one entry per CDR3 protein. The profile shows some 450,000 distinct CDR3 sequences, approximately 41% of them singletons. The source material was PBMCs, sampled before TCRalphabeta/CD19-depleted stem cell transplant. The receptors were gathered from a girl aged 2-15 years with aplastic anemia, due to receive a stem cell transplant.

The chain joins TRBV20-1 to TRBJ2-5; 7 bases are a match to TRBD1. After removal of 2 bases from V and 4 bases from J, the junction contained 7 bases not matched to a gene. Per germline, CDR1 DFQATT and CDR2 SNEGSKA (reference sequence). This CDR3 contains 14 residues. The CDR3 is CSARKGADTETQYF. CDR3 bases: TGCAGTGCTAGAAAGGGGGCCGATACAGAGACCCAGTACTTC.

This sequence joins TRBV6-2 or TRBV6-3 and TRBJ2-7; D ambiguous. Germline V CDR1 and CDR2: MNHEY, SVGEGT. This CDR3 has 13 residues. Deletions cut 11 bases from V and 2 bases from J, with 16 bases between. The CDR3 nucleotides are TGTGCCGCAGCACCCGGATTTACCTACGAGCAGTACTTC. This sequence encodes CAAAPGFTYEQYF.

The chain links TRBV20-1 to TRBJ2-3; 8 positions match TRBD2. CDR3 length equals 15 residues. After removal of 8 bases from V and 2 bases from J, the junction contained 12 bases not matched to a gene. Germline CDR1 is DFQATT and CDR2 is SNEGSKA (reference sequence). The CDR3 loop is CSPARAGGNTDTQYF. The CDR3 DNA sequence: TGCAGTCCCGCTCGGGCGGGGGGAAACACAGATACGCAGTATTTT.

The CDR3 loop is CASSPPAGRGNEQFF. CDR3 in DNA: TGTGCCAGCAGCCCCCCTGCGGGGAGAGGCAATGAGCAGTTCTTC. The chain couples TRBV4-2 to TRBJ2-1; a weak D match, TRBD2 (6 bases). Trimming cost V 4 bases and J 6 bases, with 16 bases left between them. Germline values: CDR1 LGHNA, CDR2 YNFKEQ. The CDR3 runs 15 residues.

At least ten counts were recorded for this clonotype. CDR3: CASSFANTGELFF. Written as DNA, the CDR3 is TGTGCCAGCAGCTTCGCGAACACCGGGGAGCTGTTTTTT. V is TRBV7-9 and J is TRBJ2-2; no definite D call. V lost 3 bases and J lost 0, with 2 bases in between. The CDR3 contains 13 residues. CDR1 is SEHNR, CDR2 FQNEAQ, per germline (reference sequence).

This clonotype was found a few times. CDR3 nucleotides: TGTGCCAGCAGCTTGGGGTTTCAGCCCCAGCATTTT. The encoded protein is CASSLGFQPQHF. This rearrangement joins TRBV7-8 to TRBJ1-5; D not resolved. V lost 3 bases and J 6 bases, leaving 6 bases between the germline ends. The CDR3 consists of 12 residues. Germline V lookup: CDR1 SGHVS, CDR2 FQNEAQ.

This clonotype was observed many times. The rearrangement joins TRBV2 to TRBJ2-7; no reliable D call. The CDR3 sequence is 14 residues long. CDR1 and CDR2 from the germline V gene are SNHLY and FYNNEI. The V end was cut by 2 bases, the J end by 3 bases, with 11 bases between. The chain's CDR3 is CASSELNRNYEQYF. CDR3 sequence (DNA): TGTGCCAGCAGTGAACTCAACAGAAACTACGAGCAGTACTTC.

The chain combines TRBV5-1 with TRBJ2-3; D may be TRBD2 (6 bases). Germline V gene sequence: CDR1 SGHRS, CDR2 YFSETQ. This CDR3 is 15 amino acids long. V lost 4 bases, J lost 3 bases, and 15 bases lay in between. Written as DNA, the CDR3 is TGCGCCAGCAGCCCGGAAGCGGGCCATACAGATACGCAGTATTTT. Its protein product is CASSPEAGHTDTQYF.

This clonotype was counted a few times. The chain recombines TRBV27 with TRBJ2-7; D ambiguous. V lost 3 bases, J lost 3 bases, and 9 bases lay in between. CDR1 is MNHEY, CDR2 SMNVEV, per germline (reference sequence). The CDR3 loop spans 13 amino acids. The CDR3 DNA reads as TGTGCCAGCAGTTTGGGGATCGACTACGAGCAGTACTTC. Protein product: CASSLGIDYEQYF.

Many counts were recorded for this clonotype. The chain uses TRBV28 and TRBJ2-7; 8 bases line up with TRBD1. The trim removed 2 bases at V and 7 bases at J, leaving 4 bases unmatched. CDR1 and CDR2 from the germline V gene are MDHEN and SYDVKM. This CDR3 region has 13 residues. CDR3 sequence (DNA): TGTGCCAGCAGTTTACAGGGGGCGCGGGAGCAGTACTTC. It is translated as CASSLQGAREQYF.

This clonotype was seen more than once but under ten times. The chain is built from TRBV6-4 and TRBJ2-2; D is undetermined. The V gene's germline CDR1 is MRHNA and CDR2 SNTAGT. The V and J ends lost 7 bases and 2 bases respectively, with 11 bases between them. This CDR3 comprises 14 residues. CDR3 protein: CASTRGRNTGELFF. The CDR3 DNA is TGTGCCAGCACTCGAGGACGTAACACCGGGGAGCTGTTTTTT.

CDR3 sequence reads: CASSRNGYTF. The CDR3 DNA reads TGTGCCAGCAGCAGAAATGGCTACACCTTC. The chain links TRBV28 to TRBJ1-2; no firm D call. V lost 6 bases, J lost 6 bases, and 5 bases lay in between. The CDR3 has 10 residues. CDR1 and CDR2 (germline): MDHEN, SYDVKM.

The chain uses TRBV6-1 and TRBJ2-3; D unclear. Germline V gene lookup returns CDR1 MNHNS and CDR2 SASEGT. V was shortened by 1 base and J by 0 bases, with 11 bases between the two germline ends. CDR3 length equals 16 residues. The CDR3 protein is CASSEGASTSTDTQYF. CDR3 nucleotide sequence: TGTGCCAGCAGTGAAGGGGCCAGCACTAGCACAGATACGCAGTATTTT.

This clonotype was picked up a small number of times. The chain employs TRBV27 and TRBJ2-7, with 11 bases identical to TRBD2. The J segment lost 4 bases and the V segment lost 5 bases, leaving 4 bases of the junction unmatched. CDR3 length: 14 amino acids. Germline CDR1 MNHEY, CDR2 SMNVEV (reference sequence). CDR3 sequence reads: CASSRGLAVYEQYF. Written as DNA, the CDR3 is TGTGCCAGCAGTCGGGGACTAGCGGTTTACGAGCAGTACTTC.

The genes are TRBV11-3 and TRBJ2-3, with TRBD2 matching 12 bases. The CDR3 totals 17 residues. The V gene's germline CDR1 is SGHNT and CDR2 YENEEA. V dropped 5 bases and J dropped 4; count of bases not matched to a gene: 10. The CDR3 is CASSLGSSGGASDTQYF. The CDR3 DNA follows: TGTGCCAGCAGCCTGGGGTCTAGCGGGGGGGCTTCAGATACGCAGTATTTT.

The J gene is TRBJ2-6, the V gene TRBV7-3; D is possibly TRBD2 (6 bases). Trimming left V 5 bases short and J 2 bases short, with 10 bases between. This CDR3 is built from 15 residues. Per germline, CDR1 SGHTA and CDR2 FQGTGA. CDR3 loop: CASSQRGTGANVLTF. CDR3 DNA: TGTGCCAGCAGCCAACGGGGGACTGGGGCCAACGTCCTGACTTTC.

The chain carries TRBV28 and TRBJ2-1; 13 bases agree with TRBD2. The germline V gene encodes CDR1 MDHEN and CDR2 SYDVKM. The CDR3 runs to 17 residues. V was clipped by 5 bases and J by 10 bases; unmatched bases: 14. The DNA for the CDR3 is TGTGCCAGCAGTCCACACAGGGGACTAGCGGGGTTTAAAGAGCAGTTCTTC. It yields the protein CASSPHRGLAGFKEQFF.

The chain couples TRBV4-1 to TRBJ2-5, with TRBD2 matching 13 bases. The CDR3 is 16 residues long. Germline CDR1 and CDR2: MGHRA and YSYEKL. The ends lost 2 bases at V and 5 bases at J; junction bases unmatched: 5. The DNA for the CDR3 is TGCGCCAGCAGCCAAACACTAGCGGGAGGGCCGGAGACCCAGTACTTC. Its translation is CASSQTLAGGPETQYF.

The chain has TRBV7-6 and TRBJ2-5; 9 bases are shared with TRBD2. V was pared by 8 bases and J by 2 bases, with 9 bases of the junction left unmatched. There are 15 residues in the CDR3. Germline loops: CDR1 SGHVS, CDR2 FNYEAQ. The CDR3 DNA is TGTGCCAGCCTAAAGCGGGGGGAAGATCAAGAGACCCAGTACTTC. This codes for CASLKRGEDQETQYF.

In its sample, this clonotype was seen a few times. The chain employs TRBV2 and TRBJ2-7; a weak D match, TRBD2 (6 bases). Germline V gene data show CDR1 as SNHLY and CDR2 as FYNNEI. The V end lost 7 bases, the J end lost 2 bases, and 24 bases lay between the germline ends. CDR3 length: 17 residues. The CDR3 sequence: CASISPRGTDFPYEQYF. The CDR3, as DNA: TGTGCCAGCATCTCCCCCCGGGGGACTGACTTTCCCTACGAGCAGTACTTC.

V usage is TRBV30 and J usage is TRBJ1-2; no firm D call. CDR3 length equals 11 residues. Germline V gene sequence: CDR1 GTSNPN, CDR2 SVGIG (reference sequence). V was pared by 1 base and J by 7 bases, with 7 bases between. CDR3 DNA sequence: TGTGCCTGGAGTGAGGCAGGTGGCTACACCTTC. This gives the protein CAWSEAGGYTF. Variable domain in full (rest from reference TRBV30 and TRBJ1-2): SQTIHQWPATLVQPVGSPLSLECTVEGTSNPNLYWYRQAAGRGLQLLFYSVGIGQISSEVPQNLSASRPQDRQFILSSKKLLLSDSGFYLCAWSEAGGYTFGSGTRLTVV.